The next 8 T cell receptor beta chains were all read from a single sample in a study of T-cell memory formation after mild COVID-19. One entry per CDR3 protein results from TCRdb running MiXCR on the 5' RACE reads. The repertoire holds some 210,000 distinct CDR3 sequences, with about 27% as singletons. The sequencing sample was made of PBMCs or a T cell subset sorted from them (not recorded which). Receptor source: an adult woman who had mild COVID-19 (a few samples of this study predate the infection). Cell type and time point are not known.

The V and J genes are TRBV20-1 and TRBJ2-3, with 9 bases that match TRBD2. The CDR3 sequence is 14 residues long. Germline V CDR1 and CDR2: DFQATT, SNEGSKA (reference sequence). Trimming removed 5 bases from V and 4 bases from J; junction bases left unmatched: 7. The CDR3: CSAPPSGEADTQYF. CDR3 DNA: TGCAGTGCTCCACCTAGCGGGGAGGCAGATACGCAGTATTTT.

This clonotype was recorded a few times. V gene TRBV7-3 combines with J gene TRBJ2-2; 13 bases line up with TRBD2. The CDR3 covers 16 residues. Trimming took 5 bases from V and 5 from J; bases not matched to a gene: 5. Germline V gene sequence: CDR1 SGHTA, CDR2 FQGTGA. The CDR3: CASSGLAGAGTGELFF. The DNA of the CDR3 is TGTGCCAGCAGCGGACTAGCGGGAGCCGGGACCGGGGAGCTGTTTTTT.

V is TRBV5-1 and J is TRBJ1-2, with TRBD1 matching over 7 bases. The V segment lost 5 bases and the J segment 2 bases; nucleotides outside the gene matches: 9. The germline gives CDR1 SGHRS, CDR2 YFSETQ. The CDR3 totals 15 residues. CDR3 region: CASRITGTANYGYTF. CDR3 in DNA: TGCGCCAGCAGAATAACCGGGACAGCGAACTATGGCTACACCTTC. Full variable domain (rest looked up from reference TRBV5-1 and TRBJ1-2): KAGVTQTPRYLIKTRGQQVTLSCSPISGHRSVSWYQQTPGQGLQFLFEYFSETQRNKGNFPGRFSGRQFSNSRSEMNVSTLELGDSALYLCASRITGTANYGYTFGSGTRLTVV.

The chain uses TRBV12-3 or TRBV12-4 and TRBJ1-5, with a possible D match to TRBD1 (6 bases). V lost 7 bases and J 7 bases, leaving 17 bases between the germline ends. The CDR3 extends over 14 amino acids. CDR3 DNA: TGTGCCAGCAACCCTACAGGGCCAGGACAGCCCCAGCATTTT. This gives the protein CASNPTGPGQPQHF.

This clonotype was seen a handful of times. V usage is TRBV5-5 and J usage is TRBJ2-1, with 7 bases aligning to TRBD2. The CDR3 loop spans 15 amino acids. J was trimmed by 3 bases and V by 2 bases; bases with no gene match: 5. In germline, CDR1 is SGHKS, CDR2 YYEKEE (reference sequence). For the CDR3, the DNA is TGTGCCAGCAGCTTTTCCCTAGCGGTCTACAATGAGCAGTTCTTC. Its translation is CASSFSLAVYNEQFF.

The genes are TRBV9 and TRBJ1-6; D is possibly TRBD1 (5 bases). Trimming removed 0 bases at V and 8 bases at J, with 12 bases between. The CDR3 consists of 15 residues. Germline V gives CDR1 SGDLS, CDR2 YYNGEE. CDR3 coding DNA: TGTGCCAGCAGCGTAGGCGGGGGTACTCATTCACCCCTCCACTTT. It yields the protein CASSVGGGTHSPLHF.

This clonotype was found a few times. J is TRBJ2-1 and V is TRBV10-3, with 11 bases aligning to TRBD2. The CDR3 has 16 amino acids. Germline loops: CDR1 ENHRY, CDR2 SYGVKD. The J segment lost 6 bases and the V segment lost 5 bases, leaving 9 bases of the junction unmatched. CDR3 DNA: TGTGCCATCAGTCTATCTAGCGGGGGGCTCGGCAATGAGCAGTTCTTC. It translates to CAISLSSGGLGNEQFF.

This clonotype was seen only a few times. This chain links TRBV7-8 with TRBJ2-5; 12 bases are shared with TRBD2. The CDR3 is 17 amino acids. V lost 3 bases to trimming and J lost 2 bases; unmatched junction nucleotides: 7. Germline V gene lookup returns CDR1 SGHVS and CDR2 FQNEAQ. The CDR3 nucleotides read TGTGCCAGCAGCTTCGGGAGACTAGCGGGAGTGCAAGAGACCCAGTACTTC. Protein: CASSFGRLAGVQETQYF. The entire variable domain, with the rest obtained from reference TRBV7-8 and TRBJ2-5, is as follows: GAGVSQSPRYKVAKRGQDVALRCDPISGHVSLFWYQQALGQGPEFLTYFQNEAQLDKSGLPSDRFFAERPEGSVSTLKIQRTQQEDSAVYLCASSFGRLAGVQETQYFGPGTRLLVL.